Below, 20 T cell receptor beta chains from the same sample are listed, as sequenced in a study of cytomegalovirus exposure and HLA in healthy donors. It was with 60 Vbeta and 13 Jbeta primers that the PCR ran. Clones were sequenced by immunoSEQ multiplex PCR, and TCRdb holds only the in-frame ones, with some missing. The table has over 90,000 clones, 73% seen once; the top ten hold roughly 4%. The source material was PBMCs. The receptors were sampled from a man aged 40-55 years in good health and CMV-seronegative.

Here the CDR3 DNA reads TGTGCCAGCAGTCCCCCGGGGTACGAGCAGTACTTC. Its protein is CASSPPGYEQYF. This sequence joins TRBV27 and TRBJ2-5; D perhaps matches TRBD2 (5 bases). The last part of the DNA fits TRBJ2-7 better; the J call may be wrong. Germline V lookup: CDR1 MNHEY, CDR2 SMNVEV (reference sequence). The CDR3 is 12 amino acids.

For the CDR3, the DNA is TGTGCCAGCAGCACAGGGGGAGATCAGCCCCAGCATTTT. Its translation is CASSTGGDQPQHF. The chain links TRBV7-2 to TRBJ1-5; 8 bases match TRBD1. Per germline, CDR1 SGHTA and CDR2 FQGNSA. J lost 5 bases, V lost 5 bases, and 2 bases had no gene match. CDR3 size: 13 residues.

In its sample, this clone was seen a few times. Different DNA sequences within this sample yield the same CDR3. The genes are TRBV2 and TRBJ2-7, with no clear D. Germline loops: CDR1 SNHLY, CDR2 FYNNEI. Trimming removed 4 bases at V and 1 base at J, with 8 bases between. The CDR3 sequence is 13 residues long. The CDR3 loop is CASSVYSSYEQYF. In DNA form, the CDR3 reads TGTGCCAGCAGTGTATACAGTTCCTACGAGCAGTACTTC.

The sample holds one count of this clone. This chain joins TRBV15 and TRBJ1-4, with unresolved D. The CDR3 spans 13 residues. The V gene lost 2 bases and the J gene lost 7 bases, with 8 bases spanning the gap. Germline V gene data show CDR1 as LNHNV and CDR2 as YYDKDF (reference sequence). CDR3 nucleotide sequence: TGTGCCACCAGCAGACTTGCTAGTGAAAAACTGTTTTTT. It specifies CATSRLASEKLFF. Drawing the rest from reference TRBV15 and TRBJ1-4, the complete variable domain is DAMVIQNPRYQVTQFGKPVTLSCSQTLNHNVMYWYQQKSSQAPKLLFHYYDKDFNNEADTPDNFQSRRPNTSFCFLDIRSPGLGDTAMYLCATSRLASEKLFFGSGTQLSVL.

This rearrangement joins TRBV19 to TRBJ1-2; TRBD1 aligns across 10 bases. The CDR3 spans 16 residues. J gave up 9 bases and V 2 bases, and 12 bases lay outside the gene matches. The germline V gene encodes CDR1 LNHDA and CDR2 SQIVND (reference sequence). The CDR3 nucleotides read TGTGCCAGTAGTATACTCTCCGGGACAGGGGTGTTGAGCTACACCTTC. It encodes CASSILSGTGVLSYTF. The variable domain in full, with the rest retrieved from reference TRBV19 and TRBJ1-2, is DGGITQSPKYLFRKEGQNVTLSCEQNLNHDAMYWYRQDPGQGLRLIYYSQIVNDFQKGDIAEGYSVSREKKESFPLTVTSAQKNPTAFYLCASSILSGTGVLSYTFGSGTRLTVV.

J is TRBJ1-4 and V is TRBV23-1; D might be TRBD1 (5 bases). TRBV23-1 has ORF status, its function being uncertain. The germline V and J ends were trimmed by 2 bases and 0 bases, with 13 bases remaining between them. This CDR3 contains 17 residues. In nucleotides, the CDR3 is TGCGCCAGCAGTCAAAATCTCGTGGACACAACTAATGAAAAACTGTTTTTT. Its translation is CASSQNLVDTTNEKLFF.

V gene TRBV5-6 combines with J gene TRBJ1-4; 7 bases are a match to TRBD1. The CDR3 length is 15 residues. The germline V gene has CDR1 SGHDT and CDR2 YYEEEE. J was trimmed by 7 bases and V by 0 bases; bases with no gene match: 6. The CDR3 is CASSLASPGGEKLFF. In DNA form, the CDR3 reads TGTGCCAGCAGCTTGGCGAGTCCAGGGGGTGAAAAACTGTTTTTT.

This chain connects TRBV6-1 to TRBJ2-2; D gene uncertain. CDR1 MNHNS and CDR2 SASEGT come from the germline V gene. Deletions cut 6 bases from V and 5 bases from J, with 4 bases between. The CDR3 runs to 11 residues. Written as DNA, the CDR3 is TGTGCCAGCAGCCGGACCGGGGAGCTGTTTTTT. Protein product: CASSRTGELFF.

V is TRBV6-5 and J is TRBJ1-1, with 8 bases fitting TRBD1. The CDR3 extends over 15 amino acids. The V gene end was trimmed by 1 base and the J gene end by 5 bases; junction bases not matched to a gene: 6. Germline assignment: CDR1 MNHEY and CDR2 SVGAGI. The CDR3 loop reads CASSYWGQDGTEAFF. The DNA for the CDR3 is TGTGCCAGCAGTTACTGGGGACAGGATGGGACTGAAGCTTTCTTT.

The chain recombines TRBV4-3 with TRBJ2-5; 8 nucleotides line up with TRBD2. CDR3 length: 16 residues. Germline CDR1 is LGHNA and CDR2 is YSLEER. V lost 2 bases, J lost 1 base, and 6 bases stayed unmatched. DNA for the CDR3: TGCGCCAGCAGCCAAATGATCGCGGGGGGCCAAGAGACCCAGTACTTC. Translated, it gives CASSQMIAGGQETQYF.

The CDR3 loop is CAISGTGDGQPQHF. CDR3 coding DNA: TGTGCCATCAGTGGGACAGGGGATGGTCAGCCCCAGCATTTT. J is TRBJ1-5 and V is TRBV10-3, with 9 nucleotides matching TRBD1. Germline trimming cut 4 bases from V and 6 bases from J; bases unmatched to any gene: 4. The CDR3 runs 14 residues. Germline V gene data show CDR1 as ENHRY and CDR2 as SYGVKD.

CDR3 in amino acids: CASQTGSNTGELFF. CDR3 in DNA: TGTGCCAGCCAAACAGGGTCGAACACCGGGGAGCTGTTTTTT. This chain joins TRBV7-8 and TRBJ2-2; D may be TRBD1 (6 bases). The CDR3 runs 14 residues. Germline loops: CDR1 SGHVS, CDR2 FQNEAQ. Trimming left V 8 bases short and J 0 bases short, with 10 bases between.

V is TRBV5-4 and J is TRBJ2-3; no definite D call. Germline V gene data show CDR1 as SGHNT and CDR2 as YYREEE (reference sequence). The germline V and J ends were trimmed by 3 bases and 2 bases, with 10 bases remaining between them. CDR3 length: 14 residues. DNA of the CDR3: TGTGCCAGCAGCTACGACATTTTCACAGATACGCAGTATTTT. Protein product: CASSYDIFTDTQYF.

The genes are TRBV15 and TRBJ1-6; a weak D match, TRBD1 (5 bases). Germline V gene data show CDR1 as LNHNV and CDR2 as YYDKDF (reference sequence). Trimming removed 3 bases at V and 10 bases at J, with 10 bases between. There are 13 residues in the CDR3. In nucleotides, the CDR3 is TGTGCCACCAGCAGGGGGCTAAGGTCACCCCTCCACTTT. Residues: CATSRGLRSPLHF. The entire variable domain, with the rest obtained from reference TRBV15 and TRBJ1-6, is as follows: DAMVIQNPRYQVTQFGKPVTLSCSQTLNHNVMYWYQQKSSQAPKLLFHYYDKDFNNEADTPDNFQSRRPNTSFCFLDIRSPGLGDTAMYLCATSRGLRSPLHFGNGTRLTVT.

As DNA, the CDR3 is TGTGCCAGCAGCCCAGGGGGACGGTACTATGGCTACACCTTC. Protein: CASSPGGRYYGYTF. The rearrangement uses TRBV7-9 and TRBJ1-2, with 7 bases lining up with TRBD1. Germline CDR1 is SEHNR and CDR2 is FQNEAQ (reference sequence). Unmatched junction bases numbered 6, after V lost 5 bases and J lost 3 bases. There are 14 residues in the CDR3. The entire variable domain, with the rest obtained from reference TRBV7-9 and TRBJ1-2, is as follows: DTGVSQNPRHKITKRGQNVTFRCDPISEHNRLYWYRQTLGQGPEFLTYFQNEAQLEKSRLLSDRFSAERPKGSFSTLEIQRTEQGDSAMYLCASSPGGRYYGYTFGSGTRLTVV.

The CDR3 sequence: CASNRAGGNTDTQYF. The CDR3 DNA reads TGCGCCAGCAACCGAGCGGGGGGAAACACAGATACGCAGTATTTT. V and J are TRBV5-1 and TRBJ2-3; TRBD2 aligns across 9 bases. The CDR3 covers 15 residues. The germline V gene has CDR1 SGHRS and CDR2 YFSETQ. V shed 6 bases, J shed 2 bases, and the junction held 7 bases outside the gene matches.

The V and J genes are TRBV2 and TRBJ1-1, with 9 bases aligning to TRBD1. J gave up 5 bases and V 5 bases, and 6 bases lay outside the gene matches. The CDR3 contains 14 residues. In germline, CDR1 is SNHLY, CDR2 FYNNEI. The CDR3 protein is CASSKQGAWTEAFF. Here the CDR3 DNA reads TGTGCCAGCAGTAAACAGGGGGCTTGGACTGAAGCTTTCTTT.

This clone came up a few times. J is TRBJ1-1 and V is TRBV5-8; D uncertain. Germline CDR1 reads SGHTS; CDR2 reads YDEGEE. V lost 4 bases and J lost 0, with 13 bases in between. The CDR3 sequence is 15 residues long. CDR3 region: CASSPRDWMNTEAFF. DNA for the CDR3: TGTGCCAGCAGCCCCCGGGATTGGATGAACACTGAAGCTTTCTTT.

The chain employs TRBV2 and TRBJ2-1, with D uncertain. Germline V gene data show CDR1 as SNHLY and CDR2 as FYNNEI. The CDR3 runs to 13 residues. Trimming shortened V by 6 bases and J by 4 bases, and 10 bases separated the two germline ends. The CDR3, as DNA: TGTGCCAGCAGCCTAAATGTTTACAATGAGCAGTTCTTC. Translation: CASSLNVYNEQFF.

Only one count was recorded for this clone. The CDR3 coding sequence is TGCGCCAGCAGCTTTGGGACTCACAATGAAAAACTGTTTTTT. This codes for CASSFGTHNEKLFF. This rearrangement joins TRBV5-1 to TRBJ1-4; D perhaps matches TRBD1 (5 bases). The V gene lost 2 bases and the J gene lost 5 bases, with 10 bases spanning the gap. Germline loops: CDR1 SGHRS, CDR2 YFSETQ. CDR3 length equals 14 residues.